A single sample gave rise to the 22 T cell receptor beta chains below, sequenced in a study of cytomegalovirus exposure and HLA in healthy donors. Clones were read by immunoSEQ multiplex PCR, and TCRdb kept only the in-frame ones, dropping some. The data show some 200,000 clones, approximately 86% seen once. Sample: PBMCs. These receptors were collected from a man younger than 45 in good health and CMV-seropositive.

CDR3 in amino acids: CASSVDGTGERKDQPQHF. Written as DNA, the CDR3 is TGTGCCAGCAGTGTGGACGGGACAGGGGAACGGAAGGATCAGCCCCAGCATTTT. The gene calls are TRBV2 and TRBJ1-5; 10 positions match TRBD1. Per the germline V gene, CDR1 is SNHLY and CDR2 is FYNNEI. V shed 4 bases, J shed 5 bases, and the junction held 14 bases outside the gene matches. The CDR3 is 18 amino acids.

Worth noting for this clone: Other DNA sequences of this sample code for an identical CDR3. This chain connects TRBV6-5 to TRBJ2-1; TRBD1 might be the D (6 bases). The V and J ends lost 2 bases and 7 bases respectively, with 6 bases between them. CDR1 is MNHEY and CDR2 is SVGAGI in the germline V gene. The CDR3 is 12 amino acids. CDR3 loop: CASSYRGNEQFF. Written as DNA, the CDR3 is TGTGCCAGCAGTTACAGGGGGAATGAGCAGTTCTTC.

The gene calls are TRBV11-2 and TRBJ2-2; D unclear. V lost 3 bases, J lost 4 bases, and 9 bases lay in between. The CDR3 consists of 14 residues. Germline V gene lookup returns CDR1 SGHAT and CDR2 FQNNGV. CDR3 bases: TGTGCCAGCAGCTTTTTGGAGATCACCGGGGAGCTGTTTTTT. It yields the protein CASSFLEITGELFF.

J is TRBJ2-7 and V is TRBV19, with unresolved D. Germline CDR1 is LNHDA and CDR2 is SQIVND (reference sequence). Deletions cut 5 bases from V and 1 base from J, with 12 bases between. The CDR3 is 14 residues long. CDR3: CASSSRTTSYEQYF. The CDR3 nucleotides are TGTGCCAGTAGTTCCCGGACCACATCCTACGAGCAGTACTTC.

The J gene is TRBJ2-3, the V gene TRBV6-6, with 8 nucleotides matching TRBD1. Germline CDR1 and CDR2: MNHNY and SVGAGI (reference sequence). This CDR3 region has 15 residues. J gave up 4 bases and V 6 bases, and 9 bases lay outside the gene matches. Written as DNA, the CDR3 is TGTGCCAGCAGAAAACCACAGGGGGAGGCAGATACGCAGTATTTT. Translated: CASRKPQGEADTQYF.

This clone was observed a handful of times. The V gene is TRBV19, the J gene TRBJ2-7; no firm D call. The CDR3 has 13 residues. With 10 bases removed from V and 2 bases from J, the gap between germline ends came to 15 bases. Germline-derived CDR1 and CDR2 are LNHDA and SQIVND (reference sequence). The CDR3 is CATSAATPYEQYF. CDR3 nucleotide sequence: TGTGCCACCTCGGCGGCAACGCCCTACGAGCAGTACTTC.

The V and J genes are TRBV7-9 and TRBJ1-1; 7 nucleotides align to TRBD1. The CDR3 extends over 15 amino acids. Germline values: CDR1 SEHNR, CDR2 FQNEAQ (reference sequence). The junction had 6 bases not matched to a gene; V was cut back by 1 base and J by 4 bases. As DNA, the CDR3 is TGTGCCAGCAGCTTAGAAGGGGCAGGGGGCACTGAAGCTTTCTTT. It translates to CASSLEGAGGTEAFF.

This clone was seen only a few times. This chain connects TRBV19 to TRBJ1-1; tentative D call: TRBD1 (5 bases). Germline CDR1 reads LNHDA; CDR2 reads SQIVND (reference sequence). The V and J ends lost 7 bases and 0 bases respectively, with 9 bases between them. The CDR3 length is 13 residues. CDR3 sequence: CASTGRMNTEAFF. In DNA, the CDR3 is TGTGCCAGTACGGGACGTATGAACACTGAAGCTTTCTTT.

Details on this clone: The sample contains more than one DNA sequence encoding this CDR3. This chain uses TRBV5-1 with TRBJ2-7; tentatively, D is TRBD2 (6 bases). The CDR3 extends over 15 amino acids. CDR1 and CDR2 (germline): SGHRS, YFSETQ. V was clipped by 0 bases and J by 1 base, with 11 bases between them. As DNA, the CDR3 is TGCGCCAGCAGCTTGGGGCTCGGGGGATCCTACGAGCAGTACTTC. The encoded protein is CASSLGLGGSYEQYF.

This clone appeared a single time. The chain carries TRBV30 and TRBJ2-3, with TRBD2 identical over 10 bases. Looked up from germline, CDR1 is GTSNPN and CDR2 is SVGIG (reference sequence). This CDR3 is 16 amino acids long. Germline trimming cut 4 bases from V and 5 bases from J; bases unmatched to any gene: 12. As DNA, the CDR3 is TGTGCCTGGACCGTGGGAGCGGGGGGGCCGATAGATACGCAGTATTTT. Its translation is CAWTVGAGGPIDTQYF.

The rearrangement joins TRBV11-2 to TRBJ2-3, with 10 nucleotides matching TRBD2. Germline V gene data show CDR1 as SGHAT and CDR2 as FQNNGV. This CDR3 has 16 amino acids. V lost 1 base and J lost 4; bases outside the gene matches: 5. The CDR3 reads CASSLGRAGGADTQYF. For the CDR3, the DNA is TGTGCCAGCAGCTTAGGGCGAGCGGGAGGGGCAGATACGCAGTATTTT.

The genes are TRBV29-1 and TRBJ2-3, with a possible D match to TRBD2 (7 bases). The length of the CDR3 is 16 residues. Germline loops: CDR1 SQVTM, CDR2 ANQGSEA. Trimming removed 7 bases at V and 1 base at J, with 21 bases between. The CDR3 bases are TGCAGCGCGGGGGGCAGGGAGTTCCCGGGCACAGATACGCAGTATTTT. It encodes CSAGGREFPGTDTQYF.

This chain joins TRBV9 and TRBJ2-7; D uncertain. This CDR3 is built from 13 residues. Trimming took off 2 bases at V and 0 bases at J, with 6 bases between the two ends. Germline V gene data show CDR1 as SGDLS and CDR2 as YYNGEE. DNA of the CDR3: TGTGCCAGCAGCGTCACAGACTCCTACGAGCAGTACTTC. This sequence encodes CASSVTDSYEQYF. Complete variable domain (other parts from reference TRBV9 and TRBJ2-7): DSGVTQTPKHLITATGQRVTLRCSPRSGDLSVYWYQQSLDQGLQFLIQYYNGEERAKGNILERFSAQQFPDLHSELNLSSLELGDSALYFCASSVTDSYEQYFGPGTRLTVT.

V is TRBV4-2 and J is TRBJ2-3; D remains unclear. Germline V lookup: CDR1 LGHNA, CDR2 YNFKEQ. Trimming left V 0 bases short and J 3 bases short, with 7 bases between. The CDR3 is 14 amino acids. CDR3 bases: TGTGCCAGCAGCCAAGATCCCCGAACAGATACGCAGTATTTT. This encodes CASSQDPRTDTQYF.

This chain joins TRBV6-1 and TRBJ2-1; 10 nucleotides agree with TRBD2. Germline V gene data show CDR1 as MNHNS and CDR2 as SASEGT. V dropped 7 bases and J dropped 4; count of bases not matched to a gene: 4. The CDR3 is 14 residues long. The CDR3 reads CASTSGSRYNEQFF. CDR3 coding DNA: TGTGCCAGCACTAGCGGGAGTCGATACAATGAGCAGTTCTTC.

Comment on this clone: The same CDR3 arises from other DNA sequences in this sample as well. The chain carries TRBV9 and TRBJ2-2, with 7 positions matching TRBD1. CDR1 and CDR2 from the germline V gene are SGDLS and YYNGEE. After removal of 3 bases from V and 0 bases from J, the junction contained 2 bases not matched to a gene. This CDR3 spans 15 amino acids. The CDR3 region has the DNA TGTGCCAGCAGCGCAGACAGGGCGAACACCGGGGAGCTGTTTTTT. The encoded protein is CASSADRANTGELFF.

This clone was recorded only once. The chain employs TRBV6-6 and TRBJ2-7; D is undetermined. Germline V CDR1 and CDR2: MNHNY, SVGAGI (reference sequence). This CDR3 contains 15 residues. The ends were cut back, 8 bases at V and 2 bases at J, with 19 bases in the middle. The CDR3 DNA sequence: TGTGCCAGCGGGCCAGACTCCATTCCACCCTACGAGCAGTACTTC. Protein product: CASGPDSIPPYEQYF.

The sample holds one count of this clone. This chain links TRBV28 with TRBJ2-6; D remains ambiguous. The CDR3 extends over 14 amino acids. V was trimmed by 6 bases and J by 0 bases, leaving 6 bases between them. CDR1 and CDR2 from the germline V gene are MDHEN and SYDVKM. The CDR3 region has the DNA TGTGCCAGCAGAGTAGACTCTGGGGCCAACGTCCTGACTTTC. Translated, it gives CASRVDSGANVLTF.

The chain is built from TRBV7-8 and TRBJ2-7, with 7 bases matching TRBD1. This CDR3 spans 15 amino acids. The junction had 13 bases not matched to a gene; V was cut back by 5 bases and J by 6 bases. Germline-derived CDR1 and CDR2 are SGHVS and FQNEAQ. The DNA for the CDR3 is TGTGCCAGCAGCCGGACCGACAGGGCCAAGGTCGAGCAGTACTTC. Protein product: CASSRTDRAKVEQYF.

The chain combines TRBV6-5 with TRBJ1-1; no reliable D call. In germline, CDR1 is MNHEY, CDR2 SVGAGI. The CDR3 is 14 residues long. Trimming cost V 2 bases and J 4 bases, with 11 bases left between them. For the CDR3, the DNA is TGTGCCAGCAGTTACCCGGGAGTTAGCACTGAAGCTTTCTTT. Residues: CASSYPGVSTEAFF.

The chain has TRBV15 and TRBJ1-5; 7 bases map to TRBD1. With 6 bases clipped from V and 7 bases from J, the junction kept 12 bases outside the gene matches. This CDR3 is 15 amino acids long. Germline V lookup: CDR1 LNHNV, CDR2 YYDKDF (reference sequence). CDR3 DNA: TGTGCCACCAGTTTAAAGACAGGGATGAGCCAGCCCCAGCATTTT. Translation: CATSLKTGMSQPQHF.

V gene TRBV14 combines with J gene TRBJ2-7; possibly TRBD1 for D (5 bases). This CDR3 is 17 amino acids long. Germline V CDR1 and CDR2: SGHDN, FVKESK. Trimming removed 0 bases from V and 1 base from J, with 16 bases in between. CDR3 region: CASSQDGWTTLSYEQYF. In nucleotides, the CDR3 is TGTGCCAGCAGCCAAGACGGCTGGACAACTTTGTCCTACGAGCAGTACTTC.